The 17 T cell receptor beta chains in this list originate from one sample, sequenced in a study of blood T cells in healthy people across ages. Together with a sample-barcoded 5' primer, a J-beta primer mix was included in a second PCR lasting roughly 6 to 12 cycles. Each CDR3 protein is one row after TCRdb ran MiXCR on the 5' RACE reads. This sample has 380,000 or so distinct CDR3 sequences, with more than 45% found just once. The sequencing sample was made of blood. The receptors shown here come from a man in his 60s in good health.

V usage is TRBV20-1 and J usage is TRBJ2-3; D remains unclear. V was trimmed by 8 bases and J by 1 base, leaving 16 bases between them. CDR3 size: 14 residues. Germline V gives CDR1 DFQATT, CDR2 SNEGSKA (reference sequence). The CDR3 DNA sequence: TGCAGTCTACGGCCCTCCACCGGCACAGATACGCAGTATTTT. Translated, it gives CSLRPSTGTDTQYF.

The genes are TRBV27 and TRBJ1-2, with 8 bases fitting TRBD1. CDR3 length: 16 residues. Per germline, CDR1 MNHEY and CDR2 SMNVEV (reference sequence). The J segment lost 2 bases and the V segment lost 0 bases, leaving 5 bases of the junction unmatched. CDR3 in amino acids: CASSLSRTGPNYGYTF. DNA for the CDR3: TGTGCCAGCAGTTTATCGCGGACAGGGCCAAACTATGGCTACACCTTC.

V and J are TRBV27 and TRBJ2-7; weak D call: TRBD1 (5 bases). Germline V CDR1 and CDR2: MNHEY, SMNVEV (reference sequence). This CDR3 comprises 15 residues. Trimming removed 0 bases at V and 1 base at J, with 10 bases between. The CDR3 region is CASSLSGRASYEQYF. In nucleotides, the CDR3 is TGTGCCAGCAGTTTATCGGGCAGGGCGTCCTACGAGCAGTACTTC.

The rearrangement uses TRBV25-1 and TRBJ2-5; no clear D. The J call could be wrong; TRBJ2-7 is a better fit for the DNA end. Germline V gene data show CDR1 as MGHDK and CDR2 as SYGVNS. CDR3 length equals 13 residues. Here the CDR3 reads CASSHRATNEQYF. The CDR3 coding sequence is TGTGCCAGCAGTCACCGGGCCACCAACGAGCAGTACTTC.

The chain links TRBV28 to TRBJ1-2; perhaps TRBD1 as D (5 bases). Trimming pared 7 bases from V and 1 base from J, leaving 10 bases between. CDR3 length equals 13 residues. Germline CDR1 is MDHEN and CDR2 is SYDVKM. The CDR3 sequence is CASTGGRNYGYTF. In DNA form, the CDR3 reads TGTGCCAGCACTGGGGGTCGTAACTATGGCTACACCTTC.

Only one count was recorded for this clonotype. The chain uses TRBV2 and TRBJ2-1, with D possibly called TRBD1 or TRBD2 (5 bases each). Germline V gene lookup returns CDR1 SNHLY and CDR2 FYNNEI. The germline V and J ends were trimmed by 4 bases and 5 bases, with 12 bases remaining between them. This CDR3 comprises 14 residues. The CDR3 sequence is CASSGRTYNNEQFF. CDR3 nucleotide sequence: TGTGCCAGCAGTGGGAGGACATATAACAATGAGCAGTTCTTC.

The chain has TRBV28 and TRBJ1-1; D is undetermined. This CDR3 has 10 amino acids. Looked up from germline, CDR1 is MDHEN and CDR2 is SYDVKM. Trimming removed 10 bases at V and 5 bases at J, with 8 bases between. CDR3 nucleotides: TGTGCCACACTTAGTACTGAAGCTTTCTTT. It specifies CATLSTEAFF.

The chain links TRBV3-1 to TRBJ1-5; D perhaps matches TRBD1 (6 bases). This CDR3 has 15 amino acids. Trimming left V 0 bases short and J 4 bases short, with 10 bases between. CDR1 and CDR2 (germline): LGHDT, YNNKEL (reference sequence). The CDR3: CASSQDTRGNQPQHF. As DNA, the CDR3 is TGTGCCAGCAGCCAAGATACCAGGGGAAATCAGCCCCAGCATTTT.

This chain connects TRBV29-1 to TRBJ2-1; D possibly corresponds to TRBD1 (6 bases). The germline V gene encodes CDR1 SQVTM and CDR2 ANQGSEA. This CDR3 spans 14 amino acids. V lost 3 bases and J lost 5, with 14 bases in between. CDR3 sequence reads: CSVDAQGHDNEQFF. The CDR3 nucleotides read TGCAGCGTTGACGCACAGGGACACGACAATGAGCAGTTCTTC.

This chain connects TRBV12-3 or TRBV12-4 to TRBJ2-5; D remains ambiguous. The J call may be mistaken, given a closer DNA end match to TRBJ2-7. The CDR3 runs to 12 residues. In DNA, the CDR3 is TGTGCCAGCAGTTCCCTATTAGACGAGCAGTACTTC. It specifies CASSSLLDEQYF.

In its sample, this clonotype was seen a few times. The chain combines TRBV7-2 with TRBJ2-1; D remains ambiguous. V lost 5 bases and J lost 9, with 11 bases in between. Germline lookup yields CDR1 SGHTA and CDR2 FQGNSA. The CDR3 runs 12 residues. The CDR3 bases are TGTGCCAGCAGCCGGACCCAGGCTGAGCAGTTCTTC. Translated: CASSRTQAEQFF.

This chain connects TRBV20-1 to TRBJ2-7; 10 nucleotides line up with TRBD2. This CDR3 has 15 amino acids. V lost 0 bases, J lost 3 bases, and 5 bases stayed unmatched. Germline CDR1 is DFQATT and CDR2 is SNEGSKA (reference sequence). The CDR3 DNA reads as TGCAGTGCTAGAGATCAAGCGGGAGGGCGCTACGAGCAGTACTTC. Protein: CSARDQAGGRYEQYF.

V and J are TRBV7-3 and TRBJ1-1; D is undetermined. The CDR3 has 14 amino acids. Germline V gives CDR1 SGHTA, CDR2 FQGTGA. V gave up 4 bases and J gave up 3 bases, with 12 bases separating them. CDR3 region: CASSSLGGDTEAFF. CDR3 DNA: TGTGCCAGCAGCTCCCTAGGTGGGGACACTGAAGCTTTCTTT. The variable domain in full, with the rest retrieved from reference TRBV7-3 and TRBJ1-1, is GAGVSQTPSNKVTEKGKYVELRCDPISGHTALYWYRQSLGQGPEFLIYFQGTGAADDSGLPNDRFFAVRPEGSVSTLKIQRTERGDSAVYLCASSSLGGDTEAFFGQGTRLTVV.

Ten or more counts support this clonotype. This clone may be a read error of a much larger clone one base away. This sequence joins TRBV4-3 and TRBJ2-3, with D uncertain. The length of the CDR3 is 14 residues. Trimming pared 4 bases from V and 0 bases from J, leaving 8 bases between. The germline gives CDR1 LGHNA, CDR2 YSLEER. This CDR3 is CASSPVTSTDTQYF. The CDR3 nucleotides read TGCGCCAGCAGCCCCGTGACCAGCACAGATACGCAGTATTTT.

The CDR3: CASSQEPGPSVYNEQYF. The CDR3 DNA reads as TGTGCCAGCAGCCAAGAACCCGGGCCTAGCGTTTACAATGAGCAGTACTTC. This rearrangement joins TRBV4-2 to TRBJ2-7, with D perhaps TRBD2 (6 bases). Germline-derived CDR1 and CDR2 are LGHNA and YNFKEQ. The CDR3 is 17 amino acids. The germline V and J ends were trimmed by 0 bases and 7 bases, with 22 bases remaining between them.

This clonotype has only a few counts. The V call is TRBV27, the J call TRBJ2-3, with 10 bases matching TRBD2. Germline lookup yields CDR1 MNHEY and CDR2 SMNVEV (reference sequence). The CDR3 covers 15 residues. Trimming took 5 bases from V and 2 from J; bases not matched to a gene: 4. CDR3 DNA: TGTGCCAGCAGTGATAGCGGGGGGCACACAGATACGCAGTATTTT. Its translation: CASSDSGGHTDTQYF.

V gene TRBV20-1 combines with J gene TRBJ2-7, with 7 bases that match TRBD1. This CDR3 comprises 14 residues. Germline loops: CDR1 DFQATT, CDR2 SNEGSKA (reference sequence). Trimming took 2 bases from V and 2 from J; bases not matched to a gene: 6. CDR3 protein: CSARNPGTAYEQYF. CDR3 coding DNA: TGCAGTGCTAGAAATCCTGGGACAGCCTACGAGCAGTACTTC.